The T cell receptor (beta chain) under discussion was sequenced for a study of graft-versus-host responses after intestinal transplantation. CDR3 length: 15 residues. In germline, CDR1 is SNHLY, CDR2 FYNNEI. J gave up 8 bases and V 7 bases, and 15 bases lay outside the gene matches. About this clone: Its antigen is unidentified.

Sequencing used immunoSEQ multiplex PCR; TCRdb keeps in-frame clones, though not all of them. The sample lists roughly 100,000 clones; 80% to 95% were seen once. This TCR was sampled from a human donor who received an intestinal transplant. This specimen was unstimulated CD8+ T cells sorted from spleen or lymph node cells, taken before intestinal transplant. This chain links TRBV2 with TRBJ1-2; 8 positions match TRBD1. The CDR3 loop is CASNYGTGPLGGYTF. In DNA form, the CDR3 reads TGTGCCAGCAATTACGGGACAGGCCCCTTGGGAGGCTACACCTTC.